Presented here are 6 T cell receptor beta chains from one specimen sequenced in a study of shared clonotypes between healthy human individuals. Profiling relied on immunoSEQ multiplex PCR, and the TCRdb table lists in-frame clones only, not all of them. Among around 1.4 million clones listed, approximately 98.5% were seen once. Sequences were obtained from naive CD4+ T cells sorted from blood. The subset: CD45RA+ positively selected. The receptors stem from a man younger than 40 in good health.

V usage is TRBV7-2 and J usage is TRBJ2-1, with no clear D. The CDR3 loop spans 12 amino acids. Trimming took 5 bases from V and 7 from J, leaving 9 bases between them. Per the germline V gene, CDR1 is SGHTA and CDR2 is FQGNSA. This chain's CDR3 is CASSVIRNEQFF. The CDR3 DNA reads as TGTGCCAGCAGCGTTATACGTAATGAGCAGTTCTTC.

The J gene is TRBJ1-1, the V gene TRBV15; D unresolved. The CDR3 loop spans 16 amino acids. V was shortened by 2 bases and J by 3 bases, with 16 bases between the two germline ends. The germline CDR1 and CDR2 sequences are LNHNV and YYDKDF (reference sequence). The CDR3 here is CATSRPDPGSDTEAFF. In DNA, the CDR3 is TGTGCCACCAGCAGACCTGACCCAGGATCGGACACTGAAGCTTTCTTT.

The CDR3 DNA reads TGTGCCAGCAGCTCCGGACTAGCGGGGTCACAAGAGACCCAGTACTTC. As protein: CASSSGLAGSQETQYF. The gene calls are TRBV7-3 and TRBJ2-5; 12 bases map to TRBD2. This CDR3 comprises 16 residues. The ends lost 4 bases at V and 2 bases at J; junction bases unmatched: 5. Germline values: CDR1 SGHTA, CDR2 FQGTGA.

This sequence joins TRBV29-1 and TRBJ2-1; D gene uncertain. Trimming removed 6 bases at V and 6 bases at J, with 9 bases between. CDR1 and CDR2 (germline): SQVTM, ANQGSEA. The length of the CDR3 is 11 residues. This chain's CDR3 is CSVSGTNEQFF. The CDR3 DNA sequence: TGCAGCGTGTCAGGAACCAATGAGCAGTTCTTC.

DNA of the CDR3: TGTGCCAGCAGCTTGTCGCAGACTAACTATGGCTACACCTTC. This sequence encodes CASSLSQTNYGYTF. V is TRBV7-9 and J is TRBJ1-2; D gene ambiguous. The V end lost 3 bases, the J end lost 0 bases, and 8 bases lay between the germline ends. The V gene's germline CDR1 is SEHNR and CDR2 FQNEAQ (reference sequence). The CDR3 length is 14 residues.

This chain uses TRBV12-2 with TRBJ2-5; whether TRBD2, the table's D call, matches the DNA was not checked. TRBV12-2 is reported as a pseudogene. The CDR3 runs to 13 residues. Written as DNA, the CDR3 is TGTGCCCAAATAGCGGGAATCGGGAAGACCCAGTACTTC. It specifies CAQIAGIGKTQYF.